The 32 T cell receptor beta chains presented below share a single source sample, sequenced in a study of blood T cell repertoires in COVID-19. The protocol was immunoSEQ multiplex PCR, while the TCRdb copy is restricted to in-frame clones and leaves out a portion. Among about 190,000 clones listed, roughly 89% were seen once. Sample: peripheral blood. Every receptor here comes from a man aged 35 to 55 with acute or convalescent COVID-19.

This chain joins TRBV6-6 and TRBJ2-1; perhaps TRBD2 as D (6 bases). Trimming took 1 base from V and 6 from J, leaving 7 bases between them. The CDR3 extends over 13 amino acids. Per the germline V gene, CDR1 is MNHNY and CDR2 is SVGAGI (reference sequence). Here the CDR3 DNA reads TGTGCCAGCAGTTACTATAGCGGCAATGAGCAGTTCTTC. This encodes CASSYYSGNEQFF.

The gene calls are TRBV14 and TRBJ2-5; no definite D call. In germline, CDR1 is SGHDN, CDR2 FVKESK. V was trimmed by 4 bases and J by 5 bases, leaving 11 bases between them. CDR3 size: 13 residues. CDR3 sequence: CASSLDFSETQYF. In DNA, the CDR3 is TGTGCCAGCAGCCTCGACTTTTCCGAGACCCAGTACTTC.

The chain has TRBV5-1 and TRBJ2-7; D is unresolved. CDR3 size: 15 residues. Deletions cut 0 bases from V and 1 base from J, with 11 bases between. Germline V lookup: CDR1 SGHRS, CDR2 YFSETQ. CDR3 sequence: CASSLAPGPSYEQYF. CDR3 DNA sequence: TGCGCCAGCAGCTTGGCCCCTGGGCCTTCCTACGAGCAGTACTTC.

This sequence joins TRBV11-2 and TRBJ2-2; 10 bases fit TRBD1. Germline loops: CDR1 SGHAT, CDR2 FQNNGV. The CDR3 is 15 amino acids. Trimming removed 6 bases from V and 6 bases from J; junction bases left unmatched: 7. CDR3 DNA: TGTGCCAGCAGTTACGACAGGGGGCGCTCCGGGGAGCTGTTTTTT. Translated: CASSYDRGRSGELFF.

This rearrangement joins TRBV3-1 (or the pseudogene TRBV3-2) to TRBJ2-2, with TRBD1 identical over 7 bases. Trimming took 1 base from V and 7 from J; bases not matched to a gene: 9. Germline CDR1 reads LGHDT; CDR2 reads YNNKEL (reference sequence). This CDR3 has 16 amino acids. The CDR3 sequence: CASSQGFTGAIGELFF. The CDR3 region has the DNA TGTGCCAGCAGCCAAGGTTTCACAGGGGCGATCGGGGAGCTGTTTTTT.

This chain joins TRBV18 and TRBJ1-2, with 8 bases matching TRBD1. This CDR3 spans 17 amino acids. Germline V gene lookup returns CDR1 KGHSH and CDR2 LQKENI. J was trimmed by 1 base and V by 0 bases; bases with no gene match: 7. In nucleotides, the CDR3 is TGTGCCAGCTCACCACCTACATCTACAGGGGGTAACTATGGCTACACCTTC. Its translation: CASSPPTSTGGNYGYTF.

The V and J genes are TRBV5-4 and TRBJ2-5; TRBD1 aligns across 8 bases. Germline values: CDR1 SGHNT, CDR2 YYREEE (reference sequence). The length of the CDR3 is 14 residues. V shed 4 bases and J 5 bases; nucleotides not matched to a gene: 7. The CDR3: CASSQRTGPETQYF. The CDR3 nucleotides read TGTGCCAGCAGCCAGCGGACAGGGCCTGAGACCCAGTACTTC.

The CDR3 nucleotides read TGTGCCAGCAGCTTGTGGCGGGGAAGGGACGGGACTGAAGCTTTCTTT. It specifies CASSLWRGRDGTEAFF. The V and J genes are TRBV11-1 and TRBJ1-1; D is perhaps TRBD1 (5 bases). CDR1 and CDR2 from the germline V gene are SGHAT and FQDESV (reference sequence). Trimming cost V 3 bases and J 5 bases, with 19 bases left between them. The CDR3 sequence is 16 residues long.

The chain joins TRBV28 to TRBJ2-7; TRBD2 might be the D (6 bases). Trimming removed 9 bases at V and 5 bases at J, with 17 bases between. The CDR3 totals 13 residues. Looked up from germline, CDR1 is MDHEN and CDR2 is SYDVKM. DNA of the CDR3: TGTGCCAGTGCCGCGGGGTTTAGGAACGAGCAGTACTTC. Amino acid sequence: CASAAGFRNEQYF.

The chain is built from TRBV14 and TRBJ1-2; no firm D call. Germline V gene lookup returns CDR1 SGHDN and CDR2 FVKESK. CDR3 length: 13 amino acids. Between the trimmed V and J ends, which lost 1 base and 3 bases, there was a span of 6 bases. Here the CDR3 reads CASSQVRDYGYTF. CDR3 nucleotides: TGTGCCAGCAGCCAAGTGAGGGACTATGGCTACACCTTC. Full variable domain (missing parts from reference TRBV14 and TRBJ1-2): EAGVTQFPSHSVIEKGQTVTLRCDPISGHDNLYWYRRVMGKEIKFLLHFVKESKQDESGMPNNRFLAERTGGTYSTLKVQPAELEDSGVYFCASSQVRDYGYTFGSGTRLTVV.

This clone was detected only once. The chain has TRBV19 and TRBJ2-7, with 9 bases aligning to TRBD1. Trimming removed 5 bases from V and 6 bases from J; junction bases left unmatched: 5. The CDR3 is made up of 13 amino acids. CDR1 and CDR2 from the germline V gene are LNHDA and SQIVND (reference sequence). CDR3 DNA sequence: TGTGCCAGTAGTCACGGACAGGGGCGCGAGCAGTACTTC. Its protein is CASSHGQGREQYF.

The V call is TRBV9, the J call TRBJ2-7, with D possibly TRBD1 on 5 matching bases. CDR1 SGDLS and CDR2 YYNGEE come from the germline V gene. Trimming pared 4 bases from V and 5 bases from J, leaving 13 bases between. The CDR3 is 13 amino acids. The CDR3 sequence is CASSPPQGDEQYF. In nucleotides, the CDR3 is TGTGCCAGCAGCCCCCCCCAGGGTGACGAGCAGTACTTC.

This clone turned up a few times. The chain employs TRBV28 and TRBJ1-4; tentatively, D is TRBD1 (5 bases). V was shortened by 8 bases and J by 0 bases, with 22 bases between the two germline ends. The CDR3 loop spans 18 amino acids. Germline V lookup: CDR1 MDHEN, CDR2 SYDVKM. CDR3 residues: CASWPSGLPPATNEKLFF. Written as DNA, the CDR3 is TGTGCCAGCTGGCCCTCGGGACTCCCACCGGCAACTAATGAAAAACTGTTTTTT.

This chain connects TRBV9 to TRBJ1-4; D gene uncertain. The CDR3 is 15 residues long. The ends were cut back, 5 bases at V and 0 bases at J, with 11 bases in the middle. Germline loops: CDR1 SGDLS, CDR2 YYNGEE. The CDR3 DNA reads as TGTGCCAGCAGTCAGGCTCCTGCAACTAATGAAAAACTGTTTTTT. Translated: CASSQAPATNEKLFF. Based on the CDR3 plus reference TRBV9 and TRBJ1-4, the full variable domain is DSGVTQTPKHLITATGQRVTLRCSPRSGDLSVYWYQQSLDQGLQFLIQYYNGEERAKGNILERFSAQQFPDLHSELNLSSLELGDSALYFCASSQAPATNEKLFFGSGTQLSVL.

This chain links TRBV5-6 with TRBJ2-6; possible D gene TRBD2, 5 bases. This CDR3 contains 15 residues. Germline loops: CDR1 SGHDT, CDR2 YYEEEE. Trimming took 4 bases from V and 4 from J, leaving 12 bases between them. The CDR3 nucleotides are TGTGCCAGCAGCGGCCCGGGGTGGGGGGCCAACGTCCTGACTTTC. This encodes CASSGPGWGANVLTF. The full variable domain, completed using reference TRBV5-6 and TRBJ2-6, is DAGVTQSPTHLIKTRGQQVTLRCSPKSGHDTVSWYQQALGQGPQFIFQYYEEEERQRGNFPDRFSGHQFPNYSSELNVNALLLGDSALYLCASSGPGWGANVLTFGAGSRLTVL.

This chain connects TRBV19 to TRBJ1-1; 9 bases map to TRBD1. CDR3 length: 14 residues. Trimming removed 6 bases from V and 4 bases from J; junction bases left unmatched: 6. Germline V gene sequence: CDR1 LNHDA, CDR2 SQIVND (reference sequence). CDR3 nucleotide sequence: TGTGCCAGTAGGCAGACAGGGGGTAGCACTGAAGCTTTCTTT. This codes for CASRQTGGSTEAFF. Full variable domain (missing parts from reference TRBV19 and TRBJ1-1): DGGITQSPKYLFRKEGQNVTLSCEQNLNHDAMYWYRQDPGQGLRLIYYSQIVNDFQKGDIAEGYSVSREKKESFPLTVTSAQKNPTAFYLCASRQTGGSTEAFFGQGTRLTVV.

V is TRBV7-2 and J is TRBJ1-2; no clear D gene. This CDR3 comprises 11 residues. The germline V gene encodes CDR1 SGHTA and CDR2 FQGNSA. V gave up 4 bases and J gave up 7 bases, with 7 bases separating them. The CDR3 here is CASSYDFGYTF. The CDR3 DNA follows: TGTGCCAGCAGCTACGACTTTGGCTACACCTTC.

This clone was detected only once. V gene TRBV10-3 combines with J gene TRBJ2-5, with 7 bases matching TRBD2. This CDR3 is built from 15 residues. CDR1 and CDR2 from the germline V gene are ENHRY and SYGVKD. Losses at the gene ends were 10 bases for V and 7 bases for J; bases not matched to a gene: 18. In DNA form, the CDR3 reads TGTGCCACCAGAAGATCGAGCGGGGACGACGGGACCCAGTACTTC. Translating gives CATRRSSGDDGTQYF.

This clone appeared a few times. The rearrangement joins TRBV7-9 to TRBJ1-2; 7 bases are shared with TRBD1. Trimming removed 2 bases from V and 4 bases from J; junction bases left unmatched: 10. The CDR3 contains 16 residues. Looked up from germline, CDR1 is SEHNR and CDR2 is FQNEAQ (reference sequence). As DNA, the CDR3 is TGTGCCAGCAGCTTACCCGCGGACAGGAGTGCCTATGGCTACACCTTC. Translating it yields CASSLPADRSAYGYTF.

J is TRBJ2-3 and V is TRBV27; 9 bases are shared with TRBD2. The germline V gene encodes CDR1 MNHEY and CDR2 SMNVEV (reference sequence). V lost 4 bases to trimming and J lost 6 bases; unmatched junction nucleotides: 8. This CDR3 contains 15 residues. The CDR3 is CASSYWAGGPDTQYF. The CDR3 coding sequence is TGTGCCAGCAGTTACTGGGCGGGGGGGCCGGATACGCAGTATTTT.

The chain combines TRBV5-1 with TRBJ2-2; D gene unclear. The CDR3 contains 14 residues. Germline lookup yields CDR1 SGHRS and CDR2 YFSETQ. The V gene lost 8 bases and the J gene lost 4 bases, with 15 bases spanning the gap. Here the CDR3 reads CASKQESFTGELFF. CDR3 in DNA: TGCGCCAGTAAACAAGAATCTTTCACCGGGGAGCTGTTTTTT.

Here the CDR3 DNA reads TGTGCCAGCAGCAAAGCGGGGACCGGGACAGAGTACTACGAGCAGTACTTC. Translation gives CASSKAGTGTEYYEQYF. The chain couples TRBV21-1 to TRBJ2-7; the table assigns TRBD1, which was not confirmed against the DNA. TRBV21-1 is a listed pseudogene. The CDR3 runs 17 residues.

J is TRBJ1-1 and V is TRBV30, with D unclear. This CDR3 comprises 13 residues. V gave up 0 bases and J gave up 4 bases, with 9 bases separating them. Germline loops: CDR1 GTSNPN, CDR2 SVGIG (reference sequence). This CDR3 reads CAWSVGLVTEAFF. CDR3 nucleotides: TGTGCCTGGAGTGTAGGACTGGTCACTGAAGCTTTCTTT.

The V and J genes are TRBV28 and TRBJ2-2; maybe TRBD2 (5 bases). V shed 7 bases and J shed 0 bases, with 9 bases lying between them. The germline CDR1 and CDR2 sequences are MDHEN and SYDVKM. The CDR3 has 14 amino acids. The CDR3 bases are TGTGCCAGCACAGGACTCCCGAACACCGGGGAGCTGTTTTTT. Translating gives CASTGLPNTGELFF.

The chain couples TRBV4-1 to TRBJ2-4; no reliable D call. There are 11 residues in the CDR3. Germline values: CDR1 MGHRA, CDR2 YSYEKL. The V and J ends lost 0 bases and 13 bases respectively, with 7 bases between them. DNA of the CDR3: TGCGCCAGCAGCCAAGATGTGAGGCAGTACTTC. Its translation is CASSQDVRQYF.

The J gene is TRBJ1-2, the V gene TRBV2; 9 bases map to TRBD1. The junction had 10 bases not matched to a gene; V was cut back by 6 bases and J by 8 bases. The CDR3 extends over 14 amino acids. CDR1 is SNHLY, CDR2 FYNNEI, per germline. The CDR3 DNA reads as TGTGCCAGCAGCGTGGCAACCGGGACAGGGGGCTACACCTTC. This gives the protein CASSVATGTGGYTF. Supplemented by reference TRBV2 and TRBJ1-2, the full variable domain reads EPEVTQTPSHQVTQMGQEVILRCVPISNHLYFYWYRQILGQKVEFLVSFYNNEISEKSEIFDDQFSVERPDGSNFTLKIRSTKLEDSAMYFCASSVATGTGGYTFGSGTRLTVV.

The rearrangement links TRBV6-5 to TRBJ2-5, with 11 positions matching TRBD2. The CDR3 spans 15 residues. V was pared by 8 bases and J by 5 bases, with 10 bases of the junction left unmatched. Germline CDR1 MNHEY, CDR2 SVGAGI. The CDR3 loop reads CASGTTSGVGETQYF. For the CDR3, the DNA is TGTGCCAGCGGGACGACTAGCGGGGTCGGGGAGACCCAGTACTTC.

The chain combines TRBV5-6 with TRBJ2-3, with 8 positions matching TRBD2. Trimming took 2 bases from V and 2 from J; bases not matched to a gene: 1. The length of the CDR3 is 14 residues. Germline V lookup: CDR1 SGHDT, CDR2 YYEEEE. The CDR3 DNA sequence: TGTGCCAGCAGCTTCGGACTAGCCACAGATACGCAGTATTTT. As protein: CASSFGLATDTQYF.

The chain carries TRBV7-2 and TRBJ2-3; 7 bases map to TRBD2. The V gene end was trimmed by 8 bases and the J gene end by 6 bases; junction bases not matched to a gene: 8. This CDR3 is built from 13 residues. Germline V CDR1 and CDR2: SGHTA, FQGNSA. The CDR3 DNA is TGTGCCAGCCGCAGCGGGGCCCTGGATACGCAGTATTTT. Translation: CASRSGALDTQYF. The whole variable domain, filled in from reference TRBV7-2 and TRBJ2-3, reads GAGVSQSPSNKVTEKGKDVELRCDPISGHTALYWYRQSLGQGLEFLIYFQGNSAPDKSGLPSDRFSAERTGGSVSTLTIQRTQQEDSAVYLCASRSGALDTQYFGPGTRLTVL.

V usage is TRBV7-9 and J usage is TRBJ1-3; 9 nucleotides align to TRBD1. CDR1 and CDR2 (germline): SEHNR, FQNEAQ (reference sequence). The V segment lost 5 bases and the J segment 7 bases; nucleotides outside the gene matches: 6. The CDR3 spans 14 residues. The CDR3 here is CASSGGQGRNTIYF. In DNA, the CDR3 is TGTGCCAGCAGCGGTGGACAGGGGAGGAACACCATATATTTT.

DNA for the CDR3: TGTGCCAGTAGTATAGTGACAGGGATAGACGTTTCGGGCAATCAGCCCCAGCATTTT. This gives the protein CASSIVTGIDVSGNQPQHF. The chain has TRBV19 and TRBJ1-5; TRBD1 agrees at 7 bases. This CDR3 has 19 residues. V lost 1 base to trimming and J lost 2 bases; unmatched junction nucleotides: 14. CDR1 and CDR2 from the germline V gene are LNHDA and SQIVND (reference sequence).

The J gene is TRBJ1-1, the V gene TRBV7-9; 7 bases are a match to TRBD1. Germline V gene sequence: CDR1 SEHNR, CDR2 FQNEAQ (reference sequence). With 5 bases clipped from V and 11 bases from J, the junction kept 5 bases outside the gene matches. The CDR3 sequence is 11 residues long. The CDR3: CASSLTGAAFF. The CDR3 coding sequence is TGTGCCAGCAGCCTTACAGGGGCCGCTTTCTTT. Full variable domain (outside the CDR3, taken from reference TRBV7-9 and TRBJ1-1): DTGVSQNPRHKITKRGQNVTFRCDPISEHNRLYWYRQTLGQGPEFLTYFQNEAQLEKSRLLSDRFSAERPKGSFSTLEIQRTEQGDSAMYLCASSLTGAAFFGQGTRLTVV.